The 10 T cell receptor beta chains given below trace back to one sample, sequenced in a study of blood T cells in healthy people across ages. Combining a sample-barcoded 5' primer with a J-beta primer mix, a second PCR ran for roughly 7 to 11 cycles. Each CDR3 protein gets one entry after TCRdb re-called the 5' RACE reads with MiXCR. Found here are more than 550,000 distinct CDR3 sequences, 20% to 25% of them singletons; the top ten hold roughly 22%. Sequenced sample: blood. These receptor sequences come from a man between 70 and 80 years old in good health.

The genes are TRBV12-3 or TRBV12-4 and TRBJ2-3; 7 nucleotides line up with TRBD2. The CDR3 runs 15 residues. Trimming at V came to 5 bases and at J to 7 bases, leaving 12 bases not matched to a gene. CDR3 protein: CASSPPGGRKNTQYF. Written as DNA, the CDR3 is TGTGCCAGCAGTCCGCCGGGGGGAAGGAAGAATACGCAGTATTTT.

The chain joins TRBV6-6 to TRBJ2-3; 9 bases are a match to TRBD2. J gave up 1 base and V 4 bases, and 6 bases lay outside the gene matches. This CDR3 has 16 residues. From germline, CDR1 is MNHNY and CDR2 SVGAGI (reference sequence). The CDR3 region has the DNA TGTGCCAGCAGTTCCCCTGCGGGGGGGCGCACAGATACGCAGTATTTT. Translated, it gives CASSSPAGGRTDTQYF.

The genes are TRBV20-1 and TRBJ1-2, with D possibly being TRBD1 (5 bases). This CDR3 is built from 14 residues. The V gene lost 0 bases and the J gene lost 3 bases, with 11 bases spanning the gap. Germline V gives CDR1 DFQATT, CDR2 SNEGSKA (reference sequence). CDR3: CSARDSSGYYGYTF. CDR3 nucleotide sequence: TGCAGTGCTAGAGATTCCTCAGGGTACTATGGCTACACCTTC.

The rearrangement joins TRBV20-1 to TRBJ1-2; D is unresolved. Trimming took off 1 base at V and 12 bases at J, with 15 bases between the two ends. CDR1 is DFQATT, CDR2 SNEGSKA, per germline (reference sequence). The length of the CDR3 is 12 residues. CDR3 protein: CSARGGGPMHTF. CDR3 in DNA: TGCAGTGCTAGAGGGGGAGGGCCCATGCACACCTTC.

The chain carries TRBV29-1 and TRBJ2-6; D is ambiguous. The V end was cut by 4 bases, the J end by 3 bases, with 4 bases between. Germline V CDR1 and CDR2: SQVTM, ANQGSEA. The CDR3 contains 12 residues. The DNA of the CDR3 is TGCAGCGTTGGGGGTGGGGCCAACGTCCTGACTTTC. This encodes CSVGGGANVLTF.

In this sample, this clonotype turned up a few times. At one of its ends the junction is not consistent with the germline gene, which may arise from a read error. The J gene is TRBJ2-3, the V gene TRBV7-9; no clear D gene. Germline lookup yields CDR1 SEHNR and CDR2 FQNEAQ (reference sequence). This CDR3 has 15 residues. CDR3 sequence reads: CASSFMSTPQETQYF. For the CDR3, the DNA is TGTGCCAGCAGCTTTATGTCGACACCACAAGAGACCCAGTACTTT.

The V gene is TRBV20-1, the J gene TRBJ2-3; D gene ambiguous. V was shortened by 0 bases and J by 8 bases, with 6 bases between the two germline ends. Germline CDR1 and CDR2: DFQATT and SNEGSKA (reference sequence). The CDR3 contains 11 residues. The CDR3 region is CSARDRVTQYF. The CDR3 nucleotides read TGCAGTGCTAGAGATCGCGTTACGCAGTATTTT.

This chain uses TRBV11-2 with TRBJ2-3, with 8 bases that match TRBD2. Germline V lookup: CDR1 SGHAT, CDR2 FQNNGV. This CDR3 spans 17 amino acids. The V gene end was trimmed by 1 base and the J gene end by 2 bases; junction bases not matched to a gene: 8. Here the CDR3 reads CASSLVSFGGATDTQYF. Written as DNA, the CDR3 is TGTGCCAGCAGCTTAGTTTCTTTCGGGGGGGCCACAGATACGCAGTATTTT. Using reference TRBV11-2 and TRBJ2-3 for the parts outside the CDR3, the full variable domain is EAGVAQSPRYKIIEKRQSVAFWCNPISGHATLYWYQQILGQGPKLLIQFQNNGVVDDSQLPKDRFSAERLKGVDSTLKIQPAKLEDSAVYLCASSLVSFGGATDTQYFGPGTRLTVL.

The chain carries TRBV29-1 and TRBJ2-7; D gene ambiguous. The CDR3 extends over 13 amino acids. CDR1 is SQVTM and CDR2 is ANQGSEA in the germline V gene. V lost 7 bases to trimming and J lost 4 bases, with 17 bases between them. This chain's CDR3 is CSDPPLEEYEQYF. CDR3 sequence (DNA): TGCAGCGACCCCCCGTTAGAGGAATACGAGCAGTACTTC.

CDR3 sequence reads: CASSLSSGGVVDTQYF. For the CDR3, the DNA is TGCGCCAGCAGCTTGTCTAGCGGAGGGGTGGTAGATACGCAGTATTTT. The genes are TRBV5-1 and TRBJ2-3; 7 nucleotides match TRBD2. Losses at the gene ends were 1 base for V and 5 bases for J; bases not matched to a gene: 10. The CDR3 has 16 amino acids. Germline V CDR1 and CDR2: SGHRS, YFSETQ.